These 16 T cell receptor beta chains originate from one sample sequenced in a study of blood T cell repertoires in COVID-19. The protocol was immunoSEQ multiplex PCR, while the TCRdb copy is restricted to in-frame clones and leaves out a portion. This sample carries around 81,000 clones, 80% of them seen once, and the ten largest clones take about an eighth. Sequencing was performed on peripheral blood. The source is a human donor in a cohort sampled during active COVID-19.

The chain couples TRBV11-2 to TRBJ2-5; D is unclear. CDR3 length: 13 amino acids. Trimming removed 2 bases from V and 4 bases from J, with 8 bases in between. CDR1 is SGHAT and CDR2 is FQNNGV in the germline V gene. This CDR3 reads CASSLSTRETQYF. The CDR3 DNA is TGTGCCAGCAGCTTAAGTACCAGAGAGACCCAGTACTTC.

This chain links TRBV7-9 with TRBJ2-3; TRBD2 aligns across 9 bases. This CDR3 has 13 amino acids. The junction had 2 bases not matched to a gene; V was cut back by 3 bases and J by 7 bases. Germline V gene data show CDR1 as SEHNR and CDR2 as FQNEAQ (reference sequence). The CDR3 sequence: CASSLLAGNTQYF. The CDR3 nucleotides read TGTGCCAGCAGCTTGCTAGCGGGAAATACGCAGTATTTT.

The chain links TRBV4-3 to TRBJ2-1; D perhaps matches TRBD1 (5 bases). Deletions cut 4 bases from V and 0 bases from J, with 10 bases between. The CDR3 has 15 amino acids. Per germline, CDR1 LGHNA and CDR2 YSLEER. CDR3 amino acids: CASSLLGVSYNEQFF. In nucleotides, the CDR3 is TGCGCCAGCAGCCTGTTAGGGGTCTCCTACAATGAGCAGTTCTTC.

The chain's CDR3 is CASSPWTGVNYGYTF. The CDR3 bases are TGTGCCAGCAGCCCTTGGACAGGGGTTAACTATGGCTACACCTTC. The chain recombines TRBV7-9 with TRBJ1-2; the match to TRBD1 covers 9 bases. Losses at the gene ends were 5 bases for V and 1 base for J; bases not matched to a gene: 5. The CDR3 contains 15 residues. CDR1 is SEHNR and CDR2 is FQNEAQ in the germline V gene (reference sequence).

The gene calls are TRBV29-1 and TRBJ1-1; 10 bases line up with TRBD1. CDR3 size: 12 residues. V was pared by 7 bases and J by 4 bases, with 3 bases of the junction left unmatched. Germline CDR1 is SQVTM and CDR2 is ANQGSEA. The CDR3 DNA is TGCAGCGCCCGACAGGGGGCCACTGAAGCTTTCTTT. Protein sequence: CSARQGATEAFF.

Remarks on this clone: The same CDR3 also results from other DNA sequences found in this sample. The CDR3 is CASSRDRGYEQYV. The CDR3 DNA sequence: TGTGCCAGCAGCCGGGACAGGGGTTACGAGCAGTACGTC. The chain has TRBV7-2 and TRBJ2-7, with 10 nucleotides matching TRBD1. The trim removed 5 bases at V and 4 bases at J, leaving 2 bases unmatched. Germline V lookup: CDR1 SGHTA, CDR2 FQGNSA. The CDR3 consists of 13 residues.

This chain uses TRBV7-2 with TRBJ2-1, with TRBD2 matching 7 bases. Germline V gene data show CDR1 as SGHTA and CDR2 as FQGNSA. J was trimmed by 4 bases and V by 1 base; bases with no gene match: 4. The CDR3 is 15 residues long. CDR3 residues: CASSLDVSGYNEQFF. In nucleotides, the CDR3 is TGTGCCAGCAGCTTAGACGTTAGCGGGTACAATGAGCAGTTCTTC.

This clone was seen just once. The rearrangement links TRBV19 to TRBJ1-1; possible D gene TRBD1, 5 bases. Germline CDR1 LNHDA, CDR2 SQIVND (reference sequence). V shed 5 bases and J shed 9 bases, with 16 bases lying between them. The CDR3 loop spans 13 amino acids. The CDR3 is CASSDMGGTQAFF. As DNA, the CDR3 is TGTGCCAGTAGTGATATGGGAGGGACCCAAGCTTTCTTT.

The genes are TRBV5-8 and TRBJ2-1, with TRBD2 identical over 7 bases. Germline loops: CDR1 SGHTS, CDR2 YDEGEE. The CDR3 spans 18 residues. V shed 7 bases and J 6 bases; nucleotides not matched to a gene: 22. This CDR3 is CASWGTGGITRDSNEQFF. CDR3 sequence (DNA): TGTGCCAGCTGGGGGACGGGGGGAATTACAAGGGACTCCAATGAGCAGTTCTTC.

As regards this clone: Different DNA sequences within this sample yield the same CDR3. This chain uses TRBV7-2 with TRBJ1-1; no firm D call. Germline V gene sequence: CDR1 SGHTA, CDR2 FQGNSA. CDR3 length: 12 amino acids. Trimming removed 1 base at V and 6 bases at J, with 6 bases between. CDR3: CASSLGGAEAFF. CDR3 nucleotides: TGTGCCAGCAGCTTAGGAGGCGCTGAAGCTTTCTTT.

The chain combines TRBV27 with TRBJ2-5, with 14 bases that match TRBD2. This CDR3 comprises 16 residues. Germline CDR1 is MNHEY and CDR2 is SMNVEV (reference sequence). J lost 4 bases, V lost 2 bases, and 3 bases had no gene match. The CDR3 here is CASSLLGLAGGETQYF. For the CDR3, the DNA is TGTGCCAGCAGTTTACTCGGACTAGCGGGAGGAGAGACCCAGTACTTC.

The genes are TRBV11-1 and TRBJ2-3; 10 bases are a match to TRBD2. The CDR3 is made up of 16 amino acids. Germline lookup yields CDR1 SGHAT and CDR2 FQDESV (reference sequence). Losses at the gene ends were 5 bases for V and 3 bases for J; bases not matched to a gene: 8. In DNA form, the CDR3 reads TGTGCCAGCAGCCCGGGAGGAGCGGGGGGGACAGATACGCAGTATTTT. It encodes CASSPGGAGGTDTQYF.

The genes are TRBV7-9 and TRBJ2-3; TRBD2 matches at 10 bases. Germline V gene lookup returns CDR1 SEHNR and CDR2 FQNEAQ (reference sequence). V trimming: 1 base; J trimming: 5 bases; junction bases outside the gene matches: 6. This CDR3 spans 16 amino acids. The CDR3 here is CASSLGLAGVGDTQYF. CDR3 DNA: TGTGCCAGCAGCTTAGGGCTAGCGGGAGTAGGAGATACGCAGTATTTT.

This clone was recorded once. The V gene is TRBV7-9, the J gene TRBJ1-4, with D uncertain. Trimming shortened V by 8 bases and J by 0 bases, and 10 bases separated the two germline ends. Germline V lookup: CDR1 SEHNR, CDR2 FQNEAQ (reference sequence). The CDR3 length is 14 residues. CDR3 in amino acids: CASVRVPTNEKLFF. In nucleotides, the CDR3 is TGTGCCAGCGTGCGGGTTCCAACTAATGAAAAACTGTTTTTT.

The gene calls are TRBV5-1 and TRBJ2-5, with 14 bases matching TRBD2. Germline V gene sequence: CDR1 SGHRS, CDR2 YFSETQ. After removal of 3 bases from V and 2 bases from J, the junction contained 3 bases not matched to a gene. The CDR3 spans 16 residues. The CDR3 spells CASSSRLAGGQETQYF. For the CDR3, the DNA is TGCGCCAGCAGCTCCCGACTAGCGGGAGGGCAAGAGACCCAGTACTTC.

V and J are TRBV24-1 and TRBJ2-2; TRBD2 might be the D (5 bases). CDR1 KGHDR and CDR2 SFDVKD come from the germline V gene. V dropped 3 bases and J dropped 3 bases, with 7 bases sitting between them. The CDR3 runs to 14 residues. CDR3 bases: TGTGCCACCAGTGATATGAGGGACACCGGGGAGCTGTTTTTT. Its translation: CATSDMRDTGELFF.